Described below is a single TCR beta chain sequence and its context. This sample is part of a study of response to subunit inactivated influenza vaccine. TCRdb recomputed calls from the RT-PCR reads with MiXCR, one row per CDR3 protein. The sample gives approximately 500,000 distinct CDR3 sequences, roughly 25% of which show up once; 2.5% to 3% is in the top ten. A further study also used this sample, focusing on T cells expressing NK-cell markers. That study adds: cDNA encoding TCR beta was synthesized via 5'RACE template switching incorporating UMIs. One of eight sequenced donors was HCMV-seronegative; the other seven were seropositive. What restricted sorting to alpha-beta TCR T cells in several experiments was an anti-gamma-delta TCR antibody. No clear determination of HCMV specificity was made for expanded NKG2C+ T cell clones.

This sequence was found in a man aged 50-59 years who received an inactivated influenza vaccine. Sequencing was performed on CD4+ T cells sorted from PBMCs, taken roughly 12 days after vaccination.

The CDR3 reads CASSPFITGELFF. The CDR3 bases are TGCGCCAGCAGCCCATTCATCACCGGGGAGCTGTTTTTT. This chain joins TRBV4-1 and TRBJ2-2, with D uncertain. Germline CDR1 and CDR2: MGHRA and YSYEKL. CDR3 size: 13 residues. The V gene lost 4 bases and the J gene lost 4 bases, with 7 bases spanning the gap.